This T cell receptor (beta chain) was captured by sequencing in a study of T-cell memory formation after mild COVID-19. TCRdb fed the 5' RACE reads into MiXCR, producing one record per CDR3 protein. The sample includes almost 550,000 distinct CDR3 sequences, about 20% of them seen just once. This TCR derives from an adult woman who had mild COVID-19 (a few samples of this study predate the infection). Cell type and time point are not known. Sequencing was done on a sample of PBMCs or a T cell subset sorted from them (not recorded which).

This CDR3 is CASRVAGFYNEQFF. In nucleotides, the CDR3 is TGTGCCAGCAGAGTAGCGGGCTTCTACAATGAGCAGTTCTTC. The V and J genes are TRBV12-3 or TRBV12-4 and TRBJ2-1; the match to TRBD2 covers 7 bases. The CDR3 has 14 amino acids. With V trimmed by 6 bases and J by 3 bases, 5 bases remained unmatched.